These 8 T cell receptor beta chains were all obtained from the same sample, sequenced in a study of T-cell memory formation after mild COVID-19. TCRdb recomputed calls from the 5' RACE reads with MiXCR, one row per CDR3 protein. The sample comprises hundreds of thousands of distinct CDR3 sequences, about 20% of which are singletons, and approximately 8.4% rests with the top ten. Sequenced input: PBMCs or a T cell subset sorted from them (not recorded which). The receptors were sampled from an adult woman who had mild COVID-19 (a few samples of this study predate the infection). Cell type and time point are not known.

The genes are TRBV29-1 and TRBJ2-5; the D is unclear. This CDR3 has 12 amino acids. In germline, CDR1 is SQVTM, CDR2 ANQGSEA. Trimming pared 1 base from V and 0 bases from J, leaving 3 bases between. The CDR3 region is CSVEANQETQYF. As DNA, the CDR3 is TGCAGCGTTGAAGCCAACCAAGAGACCCAGTACTTC.

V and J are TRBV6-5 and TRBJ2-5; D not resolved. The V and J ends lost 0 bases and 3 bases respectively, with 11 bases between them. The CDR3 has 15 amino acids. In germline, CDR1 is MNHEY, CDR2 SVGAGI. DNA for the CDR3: TGTGCCAGCAGTTACTCGGAACACCGGAAAGAGACCCAGTACTTC. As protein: CASSYSEHRKETQYF.

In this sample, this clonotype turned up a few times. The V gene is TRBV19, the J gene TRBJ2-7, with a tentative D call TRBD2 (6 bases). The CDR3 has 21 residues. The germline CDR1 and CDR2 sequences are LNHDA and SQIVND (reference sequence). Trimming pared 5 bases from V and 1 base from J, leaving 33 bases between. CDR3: CASSPKGRTDPRLVRSYEQYF. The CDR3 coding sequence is TGTGCCAGTAGTCCTAAAGGGAGAACCGATCCCCGACTAGTGCGTTCCTACGAGCAGTACTTC.

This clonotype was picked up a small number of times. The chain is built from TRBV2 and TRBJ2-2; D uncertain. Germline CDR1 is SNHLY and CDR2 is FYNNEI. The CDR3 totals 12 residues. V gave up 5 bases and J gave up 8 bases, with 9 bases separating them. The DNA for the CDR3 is TGTGCCAGCAGTTTCACTCAGGGGGAGCTGTTTTTT. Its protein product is CASSFTQGELFF. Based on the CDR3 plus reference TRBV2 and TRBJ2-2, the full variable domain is EPEVTQTPSHQVTQMGQEVILRCVPISNHLYFYWYRQILGQKVEFLVSFYNNEISEKSEIFDDQFSVERPDGSNFTLKIRSTKLEDSAMYFCASSFTQGELFFGEGSRLTVL.

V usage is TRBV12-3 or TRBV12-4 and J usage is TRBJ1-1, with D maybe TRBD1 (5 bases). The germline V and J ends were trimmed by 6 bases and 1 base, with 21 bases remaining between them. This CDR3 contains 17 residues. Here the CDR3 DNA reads TGTGCCAGCAGGCTTCGTCTTAGAGGGGCCCCGAACACTGAAGCTTTCTTT. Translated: CASRLRLRGAPNTEAFF.

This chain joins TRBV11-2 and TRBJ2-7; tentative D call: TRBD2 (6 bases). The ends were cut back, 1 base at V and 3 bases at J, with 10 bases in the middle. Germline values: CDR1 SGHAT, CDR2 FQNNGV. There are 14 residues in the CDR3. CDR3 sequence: CASSLGGVGYEQYF. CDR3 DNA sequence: TGTGCCAGCAGCTTAGGGGGGGTTGGCTACGAGCAGTACTTC. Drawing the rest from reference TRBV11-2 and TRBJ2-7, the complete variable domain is EAGVAQSPRYKIIEKRQSVAFWCNPISGHATLYWYQQILGQGPKLLIQFQNNGVVDDSQLPKDRFSAERLKGVDSTLKIQPAKLEDSAVYLCASSLGGVGYEQYFGPGTRLTVT.

As DNA, the CDR3 is TGTGCCAGCAGACTCAGGGATTACAATGAGCAGTTCTTC. This translates into CASRLRDYNEQFF. The chain has TRBV2 and TRBJ2-1; D is perhaps TRBD1 (5 bases). Germline V gene data show CDR1 as SNHLY and CDR2 as FYNNEI. V lost 6 bases and J lost 4, with 10 bases in between. The CDR3 sequence is 13 residues long. Complete variable domain (other parts from reference TRBV2 and TRBJ2-1): EPEVTQTPSHQVTQMGQEVILRCVPISNHLYFYWYRQILGQKVEFLVSFYNNEISEKSEIFDDQFSVERPDGSNFTLKIRSTKLEDSAMYFCASRLRDYNEQFFGPGTRLTVL.

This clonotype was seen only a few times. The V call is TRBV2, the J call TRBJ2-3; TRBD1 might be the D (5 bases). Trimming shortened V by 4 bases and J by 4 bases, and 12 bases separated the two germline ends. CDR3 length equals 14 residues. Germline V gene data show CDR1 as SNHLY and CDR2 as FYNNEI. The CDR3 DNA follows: TGTGCCAGCAGTGTTCGCAGGGCCGCAGATACGCAGTATTTT. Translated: CASSVRRAADTQYF.